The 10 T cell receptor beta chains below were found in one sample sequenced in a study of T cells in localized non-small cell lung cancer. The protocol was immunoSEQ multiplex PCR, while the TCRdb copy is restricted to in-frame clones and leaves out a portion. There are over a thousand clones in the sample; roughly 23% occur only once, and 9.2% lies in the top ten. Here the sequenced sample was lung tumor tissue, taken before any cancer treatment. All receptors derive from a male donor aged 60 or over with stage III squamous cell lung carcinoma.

The chain's CDR3 is CASTNLDSALPEAFF. The CDR3 DNA sequence: TGTGCCAGCACCAACCTCGACAGCGCCCTGCCTGAAGCTTTCTTT. The genes are TRBV6-8 and TRBJ1-1; a weak D match, TRBD1 (5 bases). CDR3 size: 15 residues. V lost 7 bases and J lost 6, with 21 bases in between. Germline-derived CDR1 and CDR2 are MNHGY and SAAAGT.

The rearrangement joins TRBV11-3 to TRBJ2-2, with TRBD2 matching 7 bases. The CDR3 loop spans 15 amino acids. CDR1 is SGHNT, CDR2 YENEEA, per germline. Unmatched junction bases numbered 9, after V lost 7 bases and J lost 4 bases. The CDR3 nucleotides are TGTGCCAGCACGGTGGCGGGAGTAGGCACCGGGGAGCTGTTTTTT. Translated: CASTVAGVGTGELFF.

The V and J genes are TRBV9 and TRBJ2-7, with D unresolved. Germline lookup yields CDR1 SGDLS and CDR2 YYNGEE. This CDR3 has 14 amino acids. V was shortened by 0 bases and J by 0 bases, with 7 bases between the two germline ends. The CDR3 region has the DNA TGTGCCAGCAGCGTAGGCGGCAGCTCCTACGAGCAGTACTTC. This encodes CASSVGGSSYEQYF.

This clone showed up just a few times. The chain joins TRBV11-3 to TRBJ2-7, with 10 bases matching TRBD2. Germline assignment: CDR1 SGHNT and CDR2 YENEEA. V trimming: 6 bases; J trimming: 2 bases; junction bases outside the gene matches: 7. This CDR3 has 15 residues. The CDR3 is CASSLGLAEAYEQYF. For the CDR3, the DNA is TGTGCCAGCAGTCTCGGACTAGCGGAGGCCTACGAGCAGTACTTC.

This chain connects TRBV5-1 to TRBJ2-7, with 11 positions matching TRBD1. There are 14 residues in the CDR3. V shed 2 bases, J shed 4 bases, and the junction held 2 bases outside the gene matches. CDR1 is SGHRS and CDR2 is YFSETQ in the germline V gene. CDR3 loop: CASSLGQGAYEQYF. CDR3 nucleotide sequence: TGCGCCAGCAGCTTAGGACAGGGGGCTTACGAGCAGTACTTC.

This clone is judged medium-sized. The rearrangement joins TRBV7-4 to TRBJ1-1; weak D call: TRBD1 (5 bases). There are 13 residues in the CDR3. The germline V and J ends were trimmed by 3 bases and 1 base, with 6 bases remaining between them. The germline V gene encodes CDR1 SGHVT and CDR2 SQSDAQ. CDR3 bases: TGTGCCAGCAGCTTTAGGGGGAACACTGAAGCTTTCTTT. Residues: CASSFRGNTEAFF.

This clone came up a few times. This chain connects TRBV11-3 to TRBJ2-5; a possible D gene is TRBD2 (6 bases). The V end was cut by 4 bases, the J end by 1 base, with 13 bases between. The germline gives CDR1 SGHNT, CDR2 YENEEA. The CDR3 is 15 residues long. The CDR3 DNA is TGTGCCAGCAGCTCCCGAACCGGGGGCCAAGAGACCCAGTACTTC. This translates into CASSSRTGGQETQYF.

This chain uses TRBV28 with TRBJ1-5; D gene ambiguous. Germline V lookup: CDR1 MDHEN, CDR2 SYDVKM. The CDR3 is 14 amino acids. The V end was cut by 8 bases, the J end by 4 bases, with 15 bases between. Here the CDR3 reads CASRSGGENQPQHF. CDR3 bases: TGTGCCAGCCGCTCGGGTGGGGAGAATCAGCCCCAGCATTTT.

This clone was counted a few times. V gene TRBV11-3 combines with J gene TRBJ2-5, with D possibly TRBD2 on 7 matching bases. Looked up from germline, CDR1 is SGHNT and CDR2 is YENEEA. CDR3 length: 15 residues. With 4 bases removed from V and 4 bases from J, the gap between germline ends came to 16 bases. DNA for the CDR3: TGTGCCAGCAGCTCTCTTTACAGGGAGGGAGAGACCCAGTACTTC. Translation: CASSSLYREGETQYF.

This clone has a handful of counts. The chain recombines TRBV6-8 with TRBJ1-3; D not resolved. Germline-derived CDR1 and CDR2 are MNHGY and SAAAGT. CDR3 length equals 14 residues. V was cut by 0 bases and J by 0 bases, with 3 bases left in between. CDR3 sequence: CASSYSASGNTIYF. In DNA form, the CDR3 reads TGTGCCAGCAGTTACTCGGCCTCTGGAAACACCATATATTTT.